These 27 T cell receptor beta chains were sequenced from one sample in a study of cytomegalovirus exposure and HLA in healthy donors. 60 Vbeta and 13 Jbeta primers were used in PCR. Libraries were prepared by immunoSEQ multiplex PCR; TCRdb keeps only in-frame clonotypes and omits some of them. Counted here are roughly 150,000 clones, approximately 80% occurring once; the ten biggest clones make up approximately 2.1%. Sequenced: PBMCs. All receptors come from a man aged 30 to 45 in good health and CMV-seronegative.

This clone has a handful of counts. The V call is TRBV19, the J call TRBJ2-1, with 8 positions matching TRBD2. The V segment lost 5 bases and the J segment 12 bases; nucleotides outside the gene matches: 6. The CDR3 totals 12 residues. Germline-derived CDR1 and CDR2 are LNHDA and SQIVND (reference sequence). CDR3 in DNA: TGTGCCAGTAGTCTCGGACTAGCCCGGCAGTTCTTC. This encodes CASSLGLARQFF.

J is TRBJ2-1 and V is TRBV30; 11 bases map to TRBD2. The V gene's germline CDR1 is GTSNPN and CDR2 SVGIG (reference sequence). There are 13 residues in the CDR3. The V and J ends lost 5 bases and 6 bases, in that order; junction bases with no gene match: 3. As DNA, the CDR3 is TGTGCCTGGGCGGGACTAGCGGTCAATGAGCAGTTCTTC. This translates into CAWAGLAVNEQFF.

The chain carries TRBV6-5 and TRBJ1-2; D possibly corresponds to TRBD1 (6 bases). V was clipped by 7 bases and J by 2 bases, with 17 bases between them. Per germline, CDR1 MNHEY and CDR2 SVGAGI. The CDR3 spans 15 residues. CDR3: CASKSRGGNNYGYTF. The CDR3 coding sequence is TGTGCCAGCAAGAGCAGGGGAGGGAACAACTATGGCTACACCTTC.

This chain links TRBV6-5 with TRBJ1-4, with 7 nucleotides matching TRBD1. V gave up 5 bases and J gave up 12 bases; unmatched junction bases: 12. The CDR3 runs 14 residues. CDR1 is MNHEY, CDR2 SVGAGI, per germline. As DNA, the CDR3 is TGTGCCAGCAGTGCAGCGGTGACAGGGCGTCAACTGTTTTTT. It is translated as CASSAAVTGRQLFF.

This chain links TRBV30 with TRBJ2-7; 9 nucleotides align to TRBD2. Germline lookup yields CDR1 GTSNPN and CDR2 SVGIG (reference sequence). This CDR3 has 14 residues. Trimming removed 4 bases from V and 4 bases from J; junction bases left unmatched: 8. CDR3 coding DNA: TGTGCCTGGACCTTAGCGGGAGCGGTTTACGAGCAGTACTTC. This codes for CAWTLAGAVYEQYF.

The gene calls are TRBV5-6 and TRBJ2-5; the match to TRBD2 covers 7 bases. The CDR3 has 16 amino acids. V shed 3 bases and J 4 bases; nucleotides not matched to a gene: 12. Germline V gene lookup returns CDR1 SGHDT and CDR2 YYEEEE. The CDR3 DNA reads as TGTGCCAGCAGCTATTGGGGCCGGGGACTAATAGAGACCCAGTACTTC. Encoded protein: CASSYWGRGLIETQYF.

This clone was counted a few times. The chain links TRBV2 to TRBJ1-4; perhaps TRBD1 as D (6 bases). The CDR3 length is 13 residues. Germline V CDR1 and CDR2: SNHLY, FYNNEI. Trimming removed 8 bases from V and 5 bases from J, with 12 bases in between. In DNA, the CDR3 is TGTGCCAGCGGCTACGGACAGAATGAAAAACTGTTTTTT. This gives the protein CASGYGQNEKLFF.

V gene TRBV4-3 combines with J gene TRBJ2-5, with 7 bases aligning to TRBD2. The J segment lost 0 bases and the V segment lost 1 base, leaving 11 bases of the junction unmatched. Germline lookup yields CDR1 LGHNA and CDR2 YSLEER. The CDR3 spans 18 residues. The CDR3 region is CASSQVDAAGAYQETQYF. The DNA of the CDR3 is TGCGCCAGCAGCCAAGTCGACGCGGCGGGAGCGTACCAAGAGACCCAGTACTTC.

The rearrangement links TRBV28 to TRBJ2-1; a weak D match, TRBD2 (5 bases). Germline V gene sequence: CDR1 MDHEN, CDR2 SYDVKM. The CDR3 sequence is 11 residues long. V was cut by 6 bases and J by 7 bases, with 7 bases left in between. CDR3 nucleotide sequence: TGTGCCAGCAGGTGGACTAATGAGCAGTTCTTC. Its translation: CASRWTNEQFF.

V gene TRBV5-1 combines with J gene TRBJ1-1, with 7 bases identical to TRBD1. V dropped 2 bases and J dropped 0; count of bases not matched to a gene: 4. From germline, CDR1 is SGHRS and CDR2 YFSETQ. The CDR3 is 15 residues long. In DNA form, the CDR3 reads TGCGCCAGCAGCTTAGGGGGGACAGTGAACACTGAAGCTTTCTTT. Amino acid sequence: CASSLGGTVNTEAFF.

This chain connects TRBV6-5 to TRBJ2-1; 8 nucleotides align to TRBD1. After removal of 5 bases from V and 4 bases from J, the junction contained 4 bases not matched to a gene. CDR3 length equals 14 residues. The germline V gene has CDR1 MNHEY and CDR2 SVGAGI. CDR3 loop: CASSRQGKYNEQFF. In DNA, the CDR3 is TGTGCCAGCAGTCGACAGGGGAAATACAATGAGCAGTTCTTC.

This sequence joins TRBV4-1 and TRBJ2-5; the D gene is possibly TRBD1 (5 bases). From germline, CDR1 is MGHRA and CDR2 YSYEKL. The length of the CDR3 is 14 residues. V was shortened by 1 base and J by 4 bases, with 10 bases between the two germline ends. This CDR3 reads CASSQAGLSETQYF. CDR3 DNA: TGCGCCAGCAGCCAAGCAGGGTTGTCAGAGACCCAGTACTTC.

The J gene is TRBJ1-3, the V gene TRBV18; D uncertain. Germline CDR1 and CDR2: KGHSH and LQKENI. The V end lost 0 bases, the J end lost 8 bases, and 11 bases lay between the germline ends. This CDR3 has 14 residues. CDR3 region: CASSPPGSRDTIYF. Here the CDR3 DNA reads TGTGCCAGCTCACCACCCGGCAGTCGGGACACCATATATTTT.

CDR3 loop: CASSPSMWTSYEQYF. CDR3 in DNA: TGTGCCAGCTCACCCTCTATGTGGACTAGCTACGAGCAGTACTTC. This chain uses TRBV18 with TRBJ2-7, with 7 bases identical to TRBD2. The CDR3 sequence is 15 residues long. Germline-derived CDR1 and CDR2 are KGHSH and LQKENI. The V gene end was trimmed by 3 bases and the J gene end by 3 bases; junction bases not matched to a gene: 8.

The rearrangement uses TRBV29-1 and TRBJ2-7; 8 bases fit TRBD1. This CDR3 contains 12 residues. Germline CDR1 is SQVTM and CDR2 is ANQGSEA. Trimming cost V 3 bases and J 7 bases; bases outside gene matches: 5. The CDR3 loop reads CSVDRGRREQYF. As DNA, the CDR3 is TGCAGCGTTGACAGGGGGCGGAGGGAGCAGTACTTC.

The gene calls are TRBV28 and TRBJ2-7, with 8 bases matching TRBD1. Germline values: CDR1 MDHEN, CDR2 SYDVKM. The J segment lost 1 base and the V segment lost 4 bases, leaving 9 bases of the junction unmatched. This CDR3 has 16 residues. DNA of the CDR3: TGTGCCAGCAGTTCGATAGGACAGGGTAGGTCCTACGAGCAGTACTTC. Its protein is CASSSIGQGRSYEQYF.

The genes are TRBV28 and TRBJ1-4; the D is unclear. Trimming took 11 bases from V and 8 from J, leaving 18 bases between them. Germline-derived CDR1 and CDR2 are MDHEN and SYDVKM. The CDR3 has 13 amino acids. The CDR3 is CAAKPGMWEKLFF. The CDR3 DNA is TGTGCCGCTAAACCGGGGATGTGGGAAAAACTGTTTTTT.

V and J are TRBV7-8 and TRBJ1-5; D uncertain. Germline CDR1 and CDR2: SGHVS and FQNEAQ. With 2 bases removed from V and 0 bases from J, the gap between germline ends came to 8 bases. The CDR3 runs 15 residues. CDR3: CASSLRTLSNQPQHF. In DNA form, the CDR3 reads TGTGCCAGCAGCTTAAGGACTCTTAGCAATCAGCCCCAGCATTTT.

V gene TRBV30 combines with J gene TRBJ1-1; a weak D match, TRBD1 (5 bases). Germline values: CDR1 GTSNPN, CDR2 SVGIG (reference sequence). This CDR3 spans 15 amino acids. Trimming left V 4 bases short and J 1 base short, with 16 bases between. The CDR3 loop reads CAWNRKEGGNTEAFF. In DNA, the CDR3 is TGTGCCTGGAACAGGAAGGAGGGCGGGAACACTGAAGCTTTCTTT. The whole variable domain, remainder taken from reference TRBV30 and TRBJ1-1, is SQTIHQWPATLVQPVGSPLSLECTVEGTSNPNLYWYRQAAGRGLQLLFYSVGIGQISSEVPQNLSASRPQDRQFILSSKKLLLSDSGFYLCAWNRKEGGNTEAFFGQGTRLTVV.

The J gene is TRBJ1-2, the V gene TRBV14; D call uncertain. Germline CDR1 is SGHDN and CDR2 is FVKESK. V lost 1 base and J 4 bases, leaving 13 bases between the germline ends. This CDR3 has 15 amino acids. The CDR3 nucleotides read TGTGCCAGCAGCCAAGGCCGCAGTGCTGGCTATGGCTACACCTTC. It codes for CASSQGRSAGYGYTF.

In its sample, this clone was seen many times. The gene calls are TRBV6-5 and TRBJ1-1; tentatively, D is TRBD1 (6 bases). CDR3 length: 16 residues. V lost 0 bases, J lost 5 bases, and 16 bases lay in between. Germline V lookup: CDR1 MNHEY, CDR2 SVGAGI. The CDR3 is CASSYSSSGGDTEAFF. In DNA form, the CDR3 reads TGTGCCAGCAGTTACTCGAGTTCGGGGGGCGATACTGAAGCTTTCTTT.

V gene TRBV7-9 combines with J gene TRBJ1-3; 7 bases agree with TRBD1. The length of the CDR3 is 12 residues. The germline CDR1 and CDR2 sequences are SEHNR and FQNEAQ (reference sequence). The CDR3 sequence is CSIPGQGNTIYF. The DNA for the CDR3 is TGTTCCATTCCGGGACAGGGAAACACCATATATTTT.

The rearrangement uses TRBV2 and TRBJ2-1, with 11 bases aligning to TRBD2. The CDR3 is 15 amino acids. Germline-derived CDR1 and CDR2 are SNHLY and FYNNEI. J gave up 7 bases and V 5 bases, and 7 bases lay outside the gene matches. The CDR3 loop reads CASSSTSGSYNEQFF. CDR3 coding DNA: TGTGCCAGCAGTTCAACTAGCGGGAGTTATAATGAGCAGTTCTTC.

In this sample, this clone turned up a few times. The gene calls are TRBV27 and TRBJ1-2, with D maybe TRBD1 (5 bases). This CDR3 comprises 15 residues. The V gene lost 0 bases and the J gene lost 6 bases, with 14 bases spanning the gap. In germline, CDR1 is MNHEY, CDR2 SMNVEV (reference sequence). The CDR3 spells CASSLSRGGADGYTF. CDR3 sequence (DNA): TGTGCCAGCAGTTTATCGAGGGGAGGGGCGGATGGCTACACCTTC.

J is TRBJ1-5 and V is TRBV19, with D perhaps TRBD1 (6 bases). Per the germline V gene, CDR1 is LNHDA and CDR2 is SQIVND (reference sequence). Trimming took 5 bases from V and 3 from J, leaving 14 bases between them. This CDR3 is 15 amino acids long. The CDR3 sequence is CASSSSQGSNQPQHF. The CDR3 bases are TGTGCCAGTAGTTCCTCACAGGGATCCAATCAGCCCCAGCATTTT.

This clone was counted between two and nine times. V gene TRBV28 combines with J gene TRBJ2-1, with 10 bases fitting TRBD2. The CDR3 contains 16 residues. With 3 bases clipped from V and 1 base from J, the junction kept 3 bases outside the gene matches. Germline lookup yields CDR1 MDHEN and CDR2 SYDVKM. The CDR3 loop reads CASSFEGLASYNEQFF. The CDR3 nucleotides are TGTGCCAGCAGTTTCGAGGGACTAGCGTCCTACAATGAGCAGTTCTTC.

This chain uses TRBV5-1 with TRBJ2-7; D unclear. The V gene lost 2 bases and the J gene lost 0 bases, with 6 bases spanning the gap. Germline V lookup: CDR1 SGHRS, CDR2 YFSETQ. This CDR3 comprises 13 residues. This CDR3 is CASSLRSSYEQYF. In DNA, the CDR3 is TGCGCCAGCAGCTTAAGGAGCTCCTACGAGCAGTACTTC.